This TCR beta chain was sequenced in a study of vaccination effects on CD4 cells after COVID-19 (dated by TCRdb to about 2022). In terms of the full investigation: The ViraFEST assay stimulated PBMC with viral peptide pools and then used TCR sequencing to identify antigen-specific CD4+ T cell clonotypes by expansion. In both COVID-19 convalescent patients and infection-naive vaccine recipients, the study compared SARS-CoV-2 spike-specific CD4+ TCR repertoires from before mRNA vaccination with those from after it. Cultures from other donors in the study were sequenced using the Oncomine TCR Beta short-read assay on an Illumina iSeq 100. Post-vaccine samples across the study were collected a median of 72 days after the second dose, with a range of 14 to 241. Altogether, roughly 10 COVID-19 convalescent patients and 4 SARS-CoV-2-naive healthy vaccine recipients made up the full study. Each well held over 1.5 million PBMC cultured in IMDM containing around 5% human AB serum, about 10 IU/ml IL-2 and gentamicin, along with around 9.4 ug/ml peptides. After vaccination, three convalescent patients were sampled both early (day +14) and late (day +241, +227, +161 respectively).

The receptor library was made with the immunoSEQ multiplex PCR assay. TCR beta CDR3 sequencing was performed on DNA from the cultured, isolated CD4+ T cells. On the authors' methods: Non-productive TCR sequences were discarded, and reads were trimmed to the CDR3 region, with only CDR3s of 7 or more amino acids retained. Antigen-specific clonotypes were identified with the MANAFEST web app by comparing expansion in peptide wells against reference cultures. To count as positive, a clone had to show expansion at FDR<0.05 compared with the reference and with all other wells, an odds ratio above 5, and a frequency above 0.1% in two replicate wells. Cross-reactive clonotypes were defined as significantly expanded in SARS-CoV-2 spike wells and in at least one common cold coronavirus spike condition. Levenshtein distance calculated with the stringdist R package was used to assess CDR3 similarity, and unrooted trees were constructed with ape in R 3.6.1. Entries here come from immuneACCESS through TCRdb and include only in-frame sequences with V and J called. Some clones fail to appear in such tables; in the studies checked, an unresolved V gene covers under half of the shortfall, and the cause of the remainder is unknown. V, J and clone size reflect that table, while D and trimming were determined from the DNA. The sample table holds 35,000 to 45,000 clones, of which 76% were seen once. Together, the top ten hold roughly 3.6% of the sample.

Here is what the overall study found, with its caveats: Clones induced by infection and clones induced by vaccination both contracted markedly at late timepoints after vaccination, which fits with T cell responses waning over time. Limitations of the study were the small number of convalescent patients and the absence of early post-infection timepoints. For convalescent patients, new clones induced by the vaccine made up most of the post-vaccine spike-reactive repertoire, and these new clones were largely distinct from the clones induced by infection.

With regard to this clone: Its antigen remains unidentified. Base qualities were left out, and no much larger clone turns up one base away.

After about 10 days of culture, CD4+ T cells were isolated with the EasySep CD4+ T cell isolation kit. Convalescent patients had PCR-confirmed SARS-CoV-2 infection between March and December 2020, before Alpha, Beta and Delta variants emerged in the United States. Each participant got two doses of an mRNA SARS-CoV-2 vaccine, either BNT162b2 or mRNA-1273. Half of the culture medium was replaced with fresh IL-2-containing medium on days 3 and 7. Unless otherwise noted, each peptide stimulation condition was cultured in triplicate wells. Using Ficoll-Paque Plus gradient centrifugation, PBMC were separated from whole blood and then either used fresh or cryopreserved at -140C. Genomic DNA was extracted from cultured CD4+ T cells with the QIAamp micro DNA kit. Trimming removed 2 bases from V and 1 base from J, leaving 8 bases between the germline ends. The CDR3 runs 14 amino acids, cysteine and phenylalanine included. Only the CDR3 DNA stays, 42 bases, in frame from base 1. For CDR1 and CDR2, the germline V gene (reference sequence) lists SGHAT and FQDESV.

The sequence derives from a human donor who had a prior SARS-CoV-2 infection. This specimen consisted of CD4+ T cells from PBMCs cultured without peptide, obtained after COVID-19 vaccination. The chain uses TRBV11-1 and TRBJ1-1, with no D gene named confidently. The sequence in DNA is TGTGCCAGCAGCTTAATGGCACAGAACACTGAAGCTTTCTTT. Translated, it reads CASSLMAQNTEAFF.